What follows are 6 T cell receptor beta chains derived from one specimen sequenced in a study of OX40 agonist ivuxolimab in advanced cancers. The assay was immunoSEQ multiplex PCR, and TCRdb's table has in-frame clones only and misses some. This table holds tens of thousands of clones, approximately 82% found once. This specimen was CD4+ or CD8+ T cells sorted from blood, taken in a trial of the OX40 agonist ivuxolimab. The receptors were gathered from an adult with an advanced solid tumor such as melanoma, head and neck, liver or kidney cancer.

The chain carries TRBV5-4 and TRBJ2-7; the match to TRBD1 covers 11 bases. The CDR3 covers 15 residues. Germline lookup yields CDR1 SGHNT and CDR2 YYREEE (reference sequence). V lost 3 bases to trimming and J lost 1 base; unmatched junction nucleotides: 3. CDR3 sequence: CASSSGDRGSYEQYF. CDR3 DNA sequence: TGTGCCAGCAGCTCCGGGGACAGGGGGTCCTACGAGCAGTACTTC. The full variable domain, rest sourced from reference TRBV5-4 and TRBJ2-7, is ETGVTQSPTHLIKTRGQQVTLRCSSQSGHNTVSWYQQALGQGPQFIFQYYREEENGRGNFPPRFSGLQFPNYSSELNVNALELDDSALYLCASSSGDRGSYEQYFGPGTRLTVT.

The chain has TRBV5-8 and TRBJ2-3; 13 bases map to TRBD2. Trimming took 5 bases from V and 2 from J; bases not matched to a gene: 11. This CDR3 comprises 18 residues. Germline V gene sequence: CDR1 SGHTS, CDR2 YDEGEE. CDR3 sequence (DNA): TGTGCCAGCAGACCGAGACTAGCGGGGGGCCGTCCCACAGATACGCAGTATTTT. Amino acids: CASRPRLAGGRPTDTQYF.

The CDR3 DNA reads as TGCGCCAGCAGCCAAGGGGTCGCGAGGACGGACATTAATTCACCCCTCCACTTT. Translating gives CASSQGVARTDINSPLHF. This chain joins TRBV4-3 and TRBJ1-6; a possible D gene is TRBD1 (5 bases). V lost 1 base to trimming and J lost 6 bases, with 19 bases between them. The CDR3 runs to 18 residues. Germline CDR1 LGHNA, CDR2 YSLEER.

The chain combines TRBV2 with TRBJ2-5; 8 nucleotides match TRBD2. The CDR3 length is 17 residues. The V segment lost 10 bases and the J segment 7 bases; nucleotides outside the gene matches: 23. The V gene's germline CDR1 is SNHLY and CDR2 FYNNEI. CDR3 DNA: TGTGCCATCACCACCAGAGGCGGGGGGCCCGGGTGGGGGACCCAGTACTTC. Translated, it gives CAITTRGGGPGWGTQYF.

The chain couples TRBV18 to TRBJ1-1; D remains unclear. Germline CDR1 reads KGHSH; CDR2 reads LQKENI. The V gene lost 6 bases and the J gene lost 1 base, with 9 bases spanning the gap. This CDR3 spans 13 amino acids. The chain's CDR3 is CASSIGRNTEAFF. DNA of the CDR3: TGTGCCAGCTCGATAGGAAGGAACACTGAAGCTTTCTTT.

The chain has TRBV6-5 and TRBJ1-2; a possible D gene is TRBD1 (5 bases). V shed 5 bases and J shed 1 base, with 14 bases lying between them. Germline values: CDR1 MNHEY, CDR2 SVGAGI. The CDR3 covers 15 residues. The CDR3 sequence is CASSRPKDSNYGYTF. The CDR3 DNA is TGTGCCAGCAGTCGCCCGAAAGACAGTAACTATGGCTACACCTTC.